Sequencing of this T cell receptor (beta chain) was carried out in a study of cytomegalovirus exposure and HLA in healthy donors. On the study more broadly: It was reported in a later analysis that the same platform had been used for the 120 or so validation repertoires as for the approximately 670 first-cohort repertoires.

Study observations and caveats: Cytomegalovirus status was reportedly diagnosed by the classifier with high sensitivity and specificity.

Details on this clone: Its specificity is unknown.

Clones were read by immunoSEQ multiplex PCR, and TCRdb kept only the in-frame ones, dropping some. Of 200,000 or so clones listed, roughly 80% are singletons. With V trimmed by 0 bases and J by 1 base, 16 bases remained unmatched. In germline, CDR1 is SGDLS, CDR2 YYNGEE. The CDR3 spans 21 residues. This clonotype was obtained from a man in his late teens or twenties in good health and CMV-seropositive. The rearrangement uses TRBV9 and TRBJ2-3, with 11 nucleotides matching TRBD2. Source material: PBMCs. CDR3 sequence reads: CASSVGSGTSGLGAGTDTQYF. CDR3 in DNA: TGTGCCAGCAGCGTAGGATCCGGGACTAGCGGCTTGGGGGCCGGCACAGATACGCAGTATTTT.